This T cell receptor (beta chain) was found in a study of PD-1 blockade in mismatch repair-deficient tumors. The length of the CDR3 is 13 residues. Germline CDR1 is SEHNR and CDR2 is FQNEAQ (reference sequence). J was trimmed by 4 bases and V by 6 bases; bases with no gene match: 5. The sample holds a few counts of this clone. Its target is not known. General study results and limits: Tumor-resident clones, often undetectable pretreatment in blood, expanded then contracted after pembrolizumab.

Assay used: immunoSEQ multiplex PCR; TCRdb lists only in-frame clones, some missing. The table has some 100,000 clones, over 65% seen once. The material sequenced was peripheral blood, taken 35 to 37 weeks after starting pembrolizumab. The source of this sequence is an adult with mismatch repair-deficient cancer. V and J are TRBV7-9 and TRBJ1-2; the match to TRBD1 covers 7 bases. CDR3 protein: CASSPGTAYGYTF. The CDR3 nucleotides are TGTGCCAGCAGTCCTGGGACAGCCTATGGCTACACCTTC.